This T cell receptor (beta chain) emerged from a study of shared clonotypes between healthy human individuals. Looking at the study overall: CD4 naive and CD4 memory each took three plates per donor, while CD8 naive took two and CD8 memory one. Overall study findings and caveats: Clonotype sharing among donors was thought likely to change with sequencing depth.

The repertoire was sequenced with immunoSEQ multiplex PCR; TCRdb's copy has only in-frame clones and lacks some. The sample includes nearly 2 million clones, over 85% seen only once; the top ten take 1.2%. Between the trimmed V and J ends, which lost 5 bases and 6 bases, there was a span of 17 bases. The CDR3 is 15 amino acids. Germline CDR1 and CDR2: SGHAT and FQNNGV. CD45RO-negative, CCR7-selected cells formed the naive CD8 fraction, which excluded terminally differentiated effector memory CD45RA+ cells. Comments on this clone: Antigen: not known.

This chain uses TRBV11-2 with TRBJ2-1, with a tentative D call TRBD1 (6 bases). The receptor was isolated from a man aged 18 to 30 in good health. The sample taken for sequencing was naive CD8+ T cells sorted from blood. CDR3 region: CASSRTGYYGNEQFF. The DNA for the CDR3 is TGTGCCAGCAGCCGAACAGGGTACTACGGCAATGAGCAGTTCTTC.